The rows below give T cell receptor beta chains drawn from one sample of a study of naive and memory T cell subsets. Each CDR3 protein gets one entry after TCRdb re-called the UMI-ligation and nested PCR reads with MiXCR. Of some 80,000 distinct CDR3 sequences detected, about 10% appear once; the ten largest clones hold roughly 1.2%. The sample was naive CD8+ T cells from blood. All receptors derive from a human donor in good health. CDR3s include the opening cysteine and the closing phenylalanine or tryptophan. The D gene is left open where the match is weak. A clone size is listed for some rows: how often the clone was seen (once, few, many), or a class if it is expanded.

TRBJ1-4	.	.	TRBV20-1	CSARDAQGPRGEKLFF	TGCAGTGCTAGAGATGCTCAGGGCCCGCGCGGTGAAAAACTGTTTTTT
TRBJ2-3	.	many	TRBV7-2	CASSLVRVAAHFSDTQYF	TGTGCCAGCAGCTTAGTCAGGGTGGCCGCCCACTTCTCCGATACGCAGTATTTT
TRBJ1-5	.	.	TRBV20-1	CSASFWNQPQHF	TGCAGTGCTAGTTTTTGGAATCAGCCCCAGCATTTT
TRBJ2-1	TRBD2	few	TRBV29-1	CSVESKALAGGWNEQFF	TGCAGCGTTGAGTCAAAGGCGCTAGCGGGAGGGTGGAATGAGCAGTTCTTC
TRBJ1-1	TRBD1	few	TRBV5-6	CASSHAGQGRLNTEAFF	TGTGCCAGCAGCCACGCCGGACAGGGCCGTTTGAACACTGAAGCTTTCTTT
TRBJ2-3	.	many	TRBV4-1	CASSQKQDTQYF	TGCGCCAGCAGCCAGAAACAAGATACGCAGTATTTT
TRBJ2-7	.	few	TRBV7-9	CASSLVHYEQYF	TGTGCCAGCAGCTTAGTCCACTACGAGCAGTACTTC
TRBJ2-5	.	.	TRBV7-2	CASSLVGDQETQYF	TGTGCCAGCAGCCTAGTGGGGGACCAAGAGACCCAGTACTTC
TRBJ1-5	TRBD1	many	TRBV5-5	CASSPGTGSNQPQHF	TGTGCCAGCAGCCCTGGGACAGGGTCCAATCAGCCCCAGCATTTT
TRBJ2-7	TRBD2	many	TRBV4-1	CASSQEAPSGSIYEQYF	TGCGCCAGCAGCCAAGAGGCCCCCAGCGGGAGCATCTACGAGCAGTACTTC
TRBJ2-3	TRBD2	many	TRBV9	CASSGTSGIGDTQYF	TGTGCCAGCAGCGGGACGAGCGGGATCGGAGATACGCAGTATTTT